One and the same sample provided the 29 T cell receptor beta chains below, sequenced in a study of cytomegalovirus exposure and HLA in healthy donors. Profiled with immunoSEQ multiplex PCR; TCRdb holds only in-frame clones, not every one. The top ten hold approximately 3% of the sample, which has hundreds of thousands of clones, 90% seen once. Specimen: PBMCs. All receptors come from a woman aged 30 to 39 in good health and CMV-seronegative.

The chain has TRBV7-3 and TRBJ2-7, with TRBD2 matching over 10 bases. CDR1 SGHTA and CDR2 FQGTGA come from the germline V gene. With 5 bases clipped from V and 8 bases from J, the junction kept 9 bases outside the gene matches. This CDR3 is 14 amino acids long. The CDR3 spells CASSPGVAGGKQYF. The DNA for the CDR3 is TGTGCCAGCAGCCCCGGCGTAGCGGGAGGTAAGCAGTACTTC.

This chain joins TRBV5-6 and TRBJ1-5, with 10 bases aligning to TRBD1. After removal of 3 bases from V and 5 bases from J, the junction contained 5 bases not matched to a gene. Germline CDR1 SGHDT, CDR2 YYEEEE. The CDR3 runs 15 residues. The DNA of the CDR3 is TGTGCCAGCAGCTCGGGACAGGGGACTTATCAGCCCCAGCATTTT. It yields the protein CASSSGQGTYQPQHF.

The chain recombines TRBV6-5 with TRBJ2-6; no clear D. Germline CDR1 MNHEY, CDR2 SVGAGI. With 2 bases removed from V and 0 bases from J, the gap between germline ends came to 8 bases. The CDR3 length is 16 residues. The chain's CDR3 is CASSYVIGSGANVLTF. As DNA, the CDR3 is TGTGCCAGCAGTTACGTGATCGGCTCTGGGGCCAACGTCCTGACTTTC.

This chain uses TRBV18 with TRBJ2-2; the D is unclear. CDR1 is KGHSH and CDR2 is LQKENI in the germline V gene. This CDR3 contains 14 residues. V lost 6 bases, J lost 3 bases, and 11 bases lay in between. The CDR3 DNA is TGTGCCAGCTCCTTCACGGTGGACACCGGGGAGCTGTTTTTT. Residues: CASSFTVDTGELFF.

Here the CDR3 reads CATSRGGGGLNYGYTF. DNA of the CDR3: TGTGCCACCAGCAGAGGAGGCGGAGGACTCAACTATGGCTACACCTTC. V gene TRBV15 combines with J gene TRBJ1-2, with unresolved D. CDR1 and CDR2 from the germline V gene are LNHNV and YYDKDF (reference sequence). The CDR3 has 16 amino acids. Trimming shortened V by 1 base and J by 2 bases, and 14 bases separated the two germline ends.

The gene calls are TRBV19 and TRBJ2-1; tentative D call: TRBD2 (6 bases). The CDR3 runs to 14 residues. V lost 3 bases, J lost 6 bases, and 12 bases lay in between. Germline V gene lookup returns CDR1 LNHDA and CDR2 SQIVND (reference sequence). The CDR3: CASSIWGVGNEQFF. The CDR3 coding sequence is TGTGCCAGTAGTATTTGGGGGGTCGGCAATGAGCAGTTCTTC. The full variable domain, rest sourced from reference TRBV19 and TRBJ2-1, is DGGITQSPKYLFRKEGQNVTLSCEQNLNHDAMYWYRQDPGQGLRLIYYSQIVNDFQKGDIAEGYSVSREKKESFPLTVTSAQKNPTAFYLCASSIWGVGNEQFFGPGTRLTVL.

The J gene is TRBJ2-7, the V gene TRBV6-6, with 8 bases fitting TRBD2. J gave up 3 bases and V 6 bases, and 13 bases lay outside the gene matches. This CDR3 is 16 amino acids long. Germline CDR1 and CDR2: MNHNY and SVGAGI (reference sequence). The CDR3 here is CASRPHWSGRLYEQYF. CDR3 in DNA: TGTGCCAGCAGACCCCATTGGAGCGGGAGACTCTACGAGCAGTACTTC.

J is TRBJ2-1 and V is TRBV2; 9 bases fit TRBD1. V shed 6 bases, J shed 5 bases, and the junction held 8 bases outside the gene matches. CDR1 is SNHLY and CDR2 is FYNNEI in the germline V gene. The CDR3 covers 15 residues. In DNA, the CDR3 is TGTGCCAGCAGCGTAGCCGGGACAGGGAACAATGAGCAGTTCTTC. This gives the protein CASSVAGTGNNEQFF. Based on the CDR3 plus reference TRBV2 and TRBJ2-1, the full variable domain is EPEVTQTPSHQVTQMGQEVILRCVPISNHLYFYWYRQILGQKVEFLVSFYNNEISEKSEIFDDQFSVERPDGSNFTLKIRSTKLEDSAMYFCASSVAGTGNNEQFFGPGTRLTVL.

This chain connects TRBV19 to TRBJ2-7, with 9 positions matching TRBD1. CDR1 is LNHDA, CDR2 SQIVND, per germline (reference sequence). Unmatched junction bases numbered 7, after V lost 5 bases and J lost 5 bases. This CDR3 comprises 14 residues. CDR3 loop: CASSALGQGNEQYF. Written as DNA, the CDR3 is TGTGCCAGTAGTGCCTTGGGACAGGGAAACGAGCAGTACTTC.

V is TRBV19 and J is TRBJ2-7; 12 bases line up with TRBD2. The length of the CDR3 is 15 residues. With 3 bases clipped from V and 4 bases from J, the junction kept 4 bases outside the gene matches. Germline-derived CDR1 and CDR2 are LNHDA and SQIVND (reference sequence). This CDR3 is CASSILLAGGYEQYF. In DNA form, the CDR3 reads TGTGCCAGTAGTATCCTACTAGCGGGAGGATACGAGCAGTACTTC. Full variable domain (rest looked up from reference TRBV19 and TRBJ2-7): DGGITQSPKYLFRKEGQNVTLSCEQNLNHDAMYWYRQDPGQGLRLIYYSQIVNDFQKGDIAEGYSVSREKKESFPLTVTSAQKNPTAFYLCASSILLAGGYEQYFGPGTRLTVT.

The rearrangement uses TRBV23-1 and TRBJ2-7, with D tentatively TRBD1 or TRBD2 (5 bases each). TRBV23-1 is annotated as an ORF whose role is uncertain. The length of the CDR3 is 13 residues. For the CDR3, the DNA is TGCGCTCCCGGGCTAAAGGGACCCTACGAGCAGTACTTC. Its protein product is CAPGLKGPYEQYF.

This chain joins TRBV5-1 and TRBJ2-1; D unclear. The CDR3 loop spans 11 amino acids. Germline V gene sequence: CDR1 SGHRS, CDR2 YFSETQ. Between the trimmed V and J ends, which lost 3 bases and 3 bases, there was a span of 1 base. The CDR3 DNA reads as TGCGCCAGCAGCTACTACAATGAGCAGTTCTTC. Translating it yields CASSYYNEQFF.

The gene calls are TRBV27 and TRBJ1-1; D is perhaps TRBD1 (6 bases). The CDR3 has 13 amino acids. The germline gives CDR1 MNHEY, CDR2 SMNVEV (reference sequence). The V and J ends lost 2 bases and 5 bases respectively, with 9 bases between them. CDR3 residues: CASSLTGRTEAFF. The CDR3 DNA reads as TGTGCCAGCAGTTTAACAGGGCGGACTGAAGCTTTCTTT.

The J gene is TRBJ1-4, the V gene TRBV28, with D hard to call. V was shortened by 3 bases and J by 7 bases, with 12 bases between the two germline ends. Germline lookup yields CDR1 MDHEN and CDR2 SYDVKM. This CDR3 spans 14 amino acids. The CDR3: CASSFGFVSEKLFF. As DNA, the CDR3 is TGTGCCAGCAGTTTCGGGTTTGTCAGTGAAAAACTGTTTTTT.

The chain recombines TRBV12-5 with TRBJ2-6, with D uncertain. This CDR3 is 13 amino acids long. The V end lost 5 bases, the J end lost 0 bases, and 2 bases lay between the germline ends. Germline V gives CDR1 LGHNT, CDR2 FRNRAP. CDR3 in amino acids: CASGLSGANVLTF. The CDR3 DNA reads TGTGCTAGTGGTCTCTCTGGGGCCAACGTCCTGACTTTC.

The rearrangement uses TRBV7-9 and TRBJ1-2; D is possibly TRBD1 (5 bases). The germline V gene has CDR1 SEHNR and CDR2 FQNEAQ (reference sequence). The CDR3 extends over 14 amino acids. Between the trimmed V and J ends, which lost 2 bases and 6 bases, there was a span of 13 bases. The CDR3, as DNA: TGTGCCAGCAGCTTAACCAGGGCAGTCCATGGCTACACCTTC. Amino acid sequence: CASSLTRAVHGYTF.

This chain connects TRBV5-1 to TRBJ1-5; 7 bases line up with TRBD1. Germline assignment: CDR1 SGHRS and CDR2 YFSETQ. The ends lost 3 bases at V and 0 bases at J; junction bases unmatched: 3. This CDR3 is built from 15 residues. The chain's CDR3 is CASSSGTDSNQPQHF. In nucleotides, the CDR3 is TGCGCCAGCAGCTCCGGGACAGATAGCAATCAGCCCCAGCATTTT.

The rearrangement joins TRBV7-9 to TRBJ2-1, with 9 bases lining up with TRBD2. V shed 5 bases, J shed 7 bases, and the junction held 9 bases outside the gene matches. This CDR3 is 15 amino acids long. The germline V gene encodes CDR1 SEHNR and CDR2 FQNEAQ (reference sequence). The DNA of the CDR3 is TGTGCCAGCAGCCTATCGAGCGGGAGGAGGAATGAGCAGTTCTTC. Protein product: CASSLSSGRRNEQFF.

This chain connects TRBV7-9 to TRBJ1-2; D is perhaps TRBD1 (5 bases). Germline CDR1 reads SEHNR; CDR2 reads FQNEAQ (reference sequence). CDR3 length equals 16 residues. The V gene lost 3 bases and the J gene lost 4 bases, with 18 bases spanning the gap. CDR3 DNA sequence: TGTGCCAGCAGCTTGGTCCAGGGTATATTGCCCTATGGCTACACCTTC. The encoded protein is CASSLVQGILPYGYTF.

The chain has TRBV7-8 and TRBJ2-5, with D perhaps TRBD1 or TRBD2 (5 bases each). CDR1 is SGHVS, CDR2 FQNEAQ, per germline. The CDR3 runs 16 residues. Between the trimmed V and J ends, which lost 1 base and 5 bases, there was a span of 17 bases. The CDR3 here is CASSLGQGRGGETQYF. CDR3 nucleotide sequence: TGTGCCAGCAGCTTAGGGCAGGGCAGAGGAGGCGAGACCCAGTACTTC. The full variable domain, its missing parts supplied by reference TRBV7-8 and TRBJ2-5, is GAGVSQSPRYKVAKRGQDVALRCDPISGHVSLFWYQQALGQGPEFLTYFQNEAQLDKSGLPSDRFFAERPEGSVSTLKIQRTQQEDSAVYLCASSLGQGRGGETQYFGPGTRLLVL.

In its sample, this clone was seen a few times. The chain combines TRBV10-3 with TRBJ2-2; no clear D gene. The CDR3 has 14 residues. V lost 0 bases and J 6 bases, leaving 8 bases between the germline ends. CDR1 ENHRY and CDR2 SYGVKD come from the germline V gene. The DNA for the CDR3 is TGTGCCATCAGTGAGTCCCCAGGTCCCGGGGAGCTGTTTTTT. It specifies CAISESPGPGELFF.

The genes are TRBV14 and TRBJ2-7; D unresolved. Trimming cost V 3 bases and J 4 bases, with 13 bases left between them. The CDR3 spans 14 residues. In germline, CDR1 is SGHDN, CDR2 FVKESK. The CDR3 DNA follows: TGTGCCAGCAGCCAGACAACACCAGCGTACGAGCAGTACTTC. Amino acid sequence: CASSQTTPAYEQYF.

In DNA, the CDR3 is TGTGCCAGCGGACAGGCGAACACCGGGGAGCTGTTTTTT. Translated: CASGQANTGELFF. V is TRBV7-9 and J is TRBJ2-2; 7 bases are a match to TRBD1. Germline values: CDR1 SEHNR, CDR2 FQNEAQ (reference sequence). V gave up 8 bases and J gave up 0 bases; unmatched junction bases: 0. This CDR3 contains 13 residues.

The rearrangement links TRBV5-6 to TRBJ2-1, with 9 bases lining up with TRBD2. CDR1 and CDR2 (germline): SGHDT, YYEEEE. This CDR3 region has 13 residues. Losses at the gene ends were 2 bases for V and 10 bases for J; bases not matched to a gene: 4. The CDR3 nucleotides read TGTGCCAGCAGCTTTCCTAGCGGGACCGAGCAGTTCTTC. It encodes CASSFPSGTEQFF.

This chain connects TRBV9 to TRBJ2-7; 8 nucleotides line up with TRBD2. With V trimmed by 0 bases and J by 4 bases, 3 bases remained unmatched. Germline V gives CDR1 SGDLS, CDR2 YYNGEE. The CDR3 totals 14 residues. The CDR3 protein is CASSVEVAGYEQYF. DNA for the CDR3: TGTGCCAGCAGCGTAGAAGTAGCGGGATACGAGCAGTACTTC.

The V and J genes are TRBV7-9 and TRBJ1-2, with 7 bases matching TRBD1. CDR1 is SEHNR, CDR2 FQNEAQ, per germline (reference sequence). With V trimmed by 6 bases and J by 4 bases, 11 bases remained unmatched. This CDR3 spans 15 amino acids. In DNA, the CDR3 is TGTGCCAGCAGGCCACAGGGGCTCGACGCCTATGGCTACACCTTC. Translating it yields CASRPQGLDAYGYTF.

The J gene is TRBJ1-1, the V gene TRBV6-5; D perhaps matches TRBD1 (5 bases). Trimming took 3 bases from V and 1 from J, leaving 9 bases between them. In germline, CDR1 is MNHEY, CDR2 SVGAGI. This CDR3 region has 14 residues. The CDR3 sequence: CASSYQGPNTEAFF. The CDR3 region has the DNA TGTGCCAGCAGTTATCAGGGTCCGAACACTGAAGCTTTCTTT.

The chain has TRBV27 and TRBJ2-7, with 11 nucleotides matching TRBD1. CDR3 length: 14 amino acids. V was pared by 4 bases and J by 3 bases, with 2 bases of the junction left unmatched. CDR1 is MNHEY, CDR2 SMNVEV, per germline (reference sequence). CDR3: CASSYGTGGYEQYF. CDR3 DNA sequence: TGTGCCAGCAGTTACGGGACAGGGGGCTACGAGCAGTACTTC.

The chain combines TRBV6-5 with TRBJ2-1; 8 positions match TRBD1. Per the germline V gene, CDR1 is MNHEY and CDR2 is SVGAGI. V shed 2 bases and J 5 bases; nucleotides not matched to a gene: 8. The CDR3 runs 16 residues. As DNA, the CDR3 is TGTGCCAGCAGTTACGACACAGGGGGTGGAGACAATGAGCAGTTCTTC. The encoded protein is CASSYDTGGGDNEQFF.